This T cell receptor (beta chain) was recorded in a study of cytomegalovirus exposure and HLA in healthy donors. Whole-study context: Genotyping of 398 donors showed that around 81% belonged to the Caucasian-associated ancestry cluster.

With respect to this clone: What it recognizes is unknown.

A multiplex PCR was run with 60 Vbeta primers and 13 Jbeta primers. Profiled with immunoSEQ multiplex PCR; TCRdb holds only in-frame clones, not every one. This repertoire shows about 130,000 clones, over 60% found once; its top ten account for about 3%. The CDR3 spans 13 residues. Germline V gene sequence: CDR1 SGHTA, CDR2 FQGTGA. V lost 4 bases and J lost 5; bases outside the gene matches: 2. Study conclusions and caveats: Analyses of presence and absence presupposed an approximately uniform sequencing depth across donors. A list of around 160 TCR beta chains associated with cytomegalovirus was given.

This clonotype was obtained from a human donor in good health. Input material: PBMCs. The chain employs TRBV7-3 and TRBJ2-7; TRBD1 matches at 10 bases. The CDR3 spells CASSSGTGDEQYF. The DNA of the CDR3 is TGTGCCAGCAGCTCCGGGACAGGGGACGAGCAGTACTTC.